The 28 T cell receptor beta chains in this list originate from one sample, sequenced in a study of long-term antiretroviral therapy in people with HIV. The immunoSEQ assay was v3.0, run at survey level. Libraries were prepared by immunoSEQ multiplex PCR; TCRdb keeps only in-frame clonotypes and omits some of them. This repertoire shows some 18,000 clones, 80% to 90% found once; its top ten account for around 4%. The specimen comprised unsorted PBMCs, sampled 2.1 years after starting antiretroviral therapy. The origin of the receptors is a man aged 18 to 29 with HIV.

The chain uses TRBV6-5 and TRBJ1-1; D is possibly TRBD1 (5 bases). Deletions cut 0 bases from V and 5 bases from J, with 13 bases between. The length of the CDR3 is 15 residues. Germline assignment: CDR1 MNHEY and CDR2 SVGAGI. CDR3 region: CASSYSTWGGTEAFF. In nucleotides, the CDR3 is TGTGCCAGCAGTTACTCGACCTGGGGCGGGACTGAAGCTTTCTTT.

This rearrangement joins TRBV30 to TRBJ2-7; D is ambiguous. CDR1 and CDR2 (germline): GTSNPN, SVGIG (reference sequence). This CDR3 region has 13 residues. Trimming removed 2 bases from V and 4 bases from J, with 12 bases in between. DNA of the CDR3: TGTGCCTGGAGTACTGGGGTCGGGTACGAGCAGTACTTC. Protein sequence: CAWSTGVGYEQYF.

The CDR3 nucleotides are TGTGCCAGCAGTTACTCGACGACAACTGAAGCTTTCTTT. Translating gives CASSYSTTTEAFF. The chain is built from TRBV6-5 and TRBJ1-1; D gene uncertain. CDR1 is MNHEY and CDR2 is SVGAGI in the germline V gene. The CDR3 length is 13 residues. V was clipped by 0 bases and J by 5 bases, with 7 bases between them.

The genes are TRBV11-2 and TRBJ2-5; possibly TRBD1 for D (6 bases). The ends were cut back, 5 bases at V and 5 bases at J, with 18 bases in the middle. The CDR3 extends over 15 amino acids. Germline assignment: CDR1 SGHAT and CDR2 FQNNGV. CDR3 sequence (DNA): TGTGCCAGCAGCCCCGTAGCTGGGGGCGAGGAGACCCAGTACTTC. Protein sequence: CASSPVAGGEETQYF.

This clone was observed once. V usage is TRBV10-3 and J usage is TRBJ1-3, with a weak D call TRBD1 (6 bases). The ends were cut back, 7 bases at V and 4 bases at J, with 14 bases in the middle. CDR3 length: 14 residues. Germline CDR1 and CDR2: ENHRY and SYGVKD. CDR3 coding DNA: TGTGCCATCAACACAGGGATGGGAGGAAACACCATATATTTT. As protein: CAINTGMGGNTIYF.

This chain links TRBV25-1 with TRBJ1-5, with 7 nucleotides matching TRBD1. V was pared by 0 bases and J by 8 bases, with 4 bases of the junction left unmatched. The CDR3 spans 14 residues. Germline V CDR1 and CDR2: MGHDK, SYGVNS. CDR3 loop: CASSEYGQGEPQHF. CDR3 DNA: TGTGCCAGCAGTGAATATGGGCAGGGGGAGCCCCAGCATTTT.

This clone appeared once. The CDR3 DNA reads as TGTGCCAGTAGTATCCGTAGGGATGAGCAGTTCTTC. This gives the protein CASSIRRDEQFF. V usage is TRBV19 and J usage is TRBJ2-1; D gene unclear. Looked up from germline, CDR1 is LNHDA and CDR2 is SQIVND (reference sequence). This CDR3 region has 12 residues. Trimming removed 3 bases at V and 8 bases at J, with 8 bases between.

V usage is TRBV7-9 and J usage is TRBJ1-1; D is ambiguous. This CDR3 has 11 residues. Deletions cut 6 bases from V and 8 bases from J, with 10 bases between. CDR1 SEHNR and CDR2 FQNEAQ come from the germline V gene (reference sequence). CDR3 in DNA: TGTGCCAGCAGAGCCTCGGGGGAAGCTTTCTTT. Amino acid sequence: CASRASGEAFF. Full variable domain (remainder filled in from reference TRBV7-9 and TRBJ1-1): DTGVSQNPRHKITKRGQNVTFRCDPISEHNRLYWYRQTLGQGPEFLTYFQNEAQLEKSRLLSDRFSAERPKGSFSTLEIQRTEQGDSAMYLCASRASGEAFFGQGTRLTVV.

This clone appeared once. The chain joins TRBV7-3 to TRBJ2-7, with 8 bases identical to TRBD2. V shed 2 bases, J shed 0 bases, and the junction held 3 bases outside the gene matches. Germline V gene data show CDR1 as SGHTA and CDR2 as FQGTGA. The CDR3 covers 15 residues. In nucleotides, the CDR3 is TGTGCCAGCAGCTTACGGGGGGGTAGCTCCTACGAGCAGTACTTC. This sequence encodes CASSLRGGSSYEQYF.

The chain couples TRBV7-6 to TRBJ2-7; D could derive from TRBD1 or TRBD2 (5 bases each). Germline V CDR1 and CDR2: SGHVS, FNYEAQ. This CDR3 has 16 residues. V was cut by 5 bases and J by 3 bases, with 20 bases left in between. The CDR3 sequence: CASSENPGADIYEQYF. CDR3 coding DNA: TGTGCCAGCAGCGAAAACCCCGGGGCAGATATCTACGAGCAGTACTTC.

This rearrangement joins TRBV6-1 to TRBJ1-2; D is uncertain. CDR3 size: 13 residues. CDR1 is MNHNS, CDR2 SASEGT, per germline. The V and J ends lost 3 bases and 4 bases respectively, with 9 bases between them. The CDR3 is CASSEGLSYGYTF. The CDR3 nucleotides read TGTGCCAGCAGTGAGGGGTTGTCCTATGGCTACACCTTC.

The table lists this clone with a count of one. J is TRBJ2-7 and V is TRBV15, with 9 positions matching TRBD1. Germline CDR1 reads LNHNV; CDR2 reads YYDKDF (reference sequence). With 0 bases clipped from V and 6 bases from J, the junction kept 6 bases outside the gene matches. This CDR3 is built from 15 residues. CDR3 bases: TGTGCCACCAGCAGAGACGGGGACAGGGAAATCGAGCAGTACTTC. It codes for CATSRDGDREIEQYF. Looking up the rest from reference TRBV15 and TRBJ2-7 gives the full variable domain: DAMVIQNPRYQVTQFGKPVTLSCSQTLNHNVMYWYQQKSSQAPKLLFHYYDKDFNNEADTPDNFQSRRPNTSFCFLDIRSPGLGDTAMYLCATSRDGDREIEQYFGPGTRLTVT.

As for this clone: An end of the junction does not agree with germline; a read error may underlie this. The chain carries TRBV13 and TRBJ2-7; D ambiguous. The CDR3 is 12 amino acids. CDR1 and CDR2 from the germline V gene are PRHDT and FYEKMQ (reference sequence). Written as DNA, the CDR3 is TGCGCCAGCAGCTTAGAAGACTACGAGCAGTACTTC. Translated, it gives CASSLEDYEQYF.

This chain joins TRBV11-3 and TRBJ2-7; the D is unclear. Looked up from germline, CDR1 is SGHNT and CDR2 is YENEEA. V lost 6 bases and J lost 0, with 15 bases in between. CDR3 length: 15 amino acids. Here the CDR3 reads CASSSNSLSSYEQYF. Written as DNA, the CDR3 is TGTGCCAGCAGTTCGAACAGTCTAAGCTCCTACGAGCAGTACTTC.

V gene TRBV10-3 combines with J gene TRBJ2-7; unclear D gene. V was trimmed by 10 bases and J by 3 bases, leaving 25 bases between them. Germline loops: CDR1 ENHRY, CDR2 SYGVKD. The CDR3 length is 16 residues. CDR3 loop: CASSQREDRGFYEQYF. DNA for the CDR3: TGTGCCAGTTCGCAGCGAGAGGATAGAGGTTTCTACGAGCAGTACTTC.

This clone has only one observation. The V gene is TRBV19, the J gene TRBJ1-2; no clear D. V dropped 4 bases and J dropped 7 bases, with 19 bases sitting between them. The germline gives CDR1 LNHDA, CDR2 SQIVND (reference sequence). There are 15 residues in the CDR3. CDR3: CASSRVLEEGSGYTF. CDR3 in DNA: TGTGCCAGTAGTAGGGTACTCGAGGAGGGTAGTGGCTACACCTTC.

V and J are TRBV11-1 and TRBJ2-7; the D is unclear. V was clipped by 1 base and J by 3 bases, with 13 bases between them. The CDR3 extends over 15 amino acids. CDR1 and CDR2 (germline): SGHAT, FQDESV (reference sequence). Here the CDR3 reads CASSLGGPGRYEQYF. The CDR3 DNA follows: TGTGCCAGCAGCTTAGGGGGTCCGGGTCGCTACGAGCAGTACTTC.

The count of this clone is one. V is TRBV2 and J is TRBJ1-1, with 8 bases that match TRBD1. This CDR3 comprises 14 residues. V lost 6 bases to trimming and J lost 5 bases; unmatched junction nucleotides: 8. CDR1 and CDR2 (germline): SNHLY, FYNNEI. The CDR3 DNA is TGTGCCAGCAGGGACCGACAGGGGTGGACTGAAGCTTTCTTT. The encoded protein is CASRDRQGWTEAFF.

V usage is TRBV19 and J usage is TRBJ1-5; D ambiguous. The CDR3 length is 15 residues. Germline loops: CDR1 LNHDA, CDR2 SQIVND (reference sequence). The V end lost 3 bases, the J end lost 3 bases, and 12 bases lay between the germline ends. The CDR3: CASSIVWVSNQPQHF. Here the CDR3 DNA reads TGTGCCAGTAGTATCGTTTGGGTTTCCAATCAGCCCCAGCATTTT.

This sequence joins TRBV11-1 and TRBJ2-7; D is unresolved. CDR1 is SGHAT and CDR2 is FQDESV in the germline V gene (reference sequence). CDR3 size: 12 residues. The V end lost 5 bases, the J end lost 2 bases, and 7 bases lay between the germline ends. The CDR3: CASSPEAYEQYF. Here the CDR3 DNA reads TGTGCCAGCAGCCCCGAGGCCTACGAGCAGTACTTC.

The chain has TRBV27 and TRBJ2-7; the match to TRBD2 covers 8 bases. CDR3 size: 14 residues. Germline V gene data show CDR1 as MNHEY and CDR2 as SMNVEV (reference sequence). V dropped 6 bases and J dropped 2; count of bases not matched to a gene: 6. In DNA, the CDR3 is TGTGCCAGCAGCATTAGCGGGACCGCCTACGAGCAGTACTTC. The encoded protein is CASSISGTAYEQYF.

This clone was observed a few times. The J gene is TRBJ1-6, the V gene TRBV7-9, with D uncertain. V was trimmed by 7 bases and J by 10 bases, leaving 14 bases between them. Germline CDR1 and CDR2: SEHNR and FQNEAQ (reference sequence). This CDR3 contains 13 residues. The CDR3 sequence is CASTPDGLSPLHF. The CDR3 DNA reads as TGTGCCAGCACCCCGGACGGTTTATCACCCCTCCACTTT.

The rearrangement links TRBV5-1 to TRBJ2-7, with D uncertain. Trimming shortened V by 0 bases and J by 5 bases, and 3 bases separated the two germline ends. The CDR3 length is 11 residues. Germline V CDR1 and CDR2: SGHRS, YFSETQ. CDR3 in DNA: TGCGCCAGCAGCTTGGGGAACGAGCAGTACTTC. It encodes CASSLGNEQYF.

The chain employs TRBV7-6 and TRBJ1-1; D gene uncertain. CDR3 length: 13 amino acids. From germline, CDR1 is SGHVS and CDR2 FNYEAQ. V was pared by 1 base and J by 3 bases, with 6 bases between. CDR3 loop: CASSLGSYTEAFF. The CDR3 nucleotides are TGTGCCAGCAGCTTAGGGAGCTACACTGAAGCTTTCTTT. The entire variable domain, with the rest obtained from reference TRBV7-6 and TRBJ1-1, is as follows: GAGVSQSPRYKVTKRGQDVALRCDPISGHVSLYWYRQALGQGPEFLTYFNYEAQQDKSGLPNDRFSAERPEGSISTLTIQRTEQRDSAMYRCASSLGSYTEAFFGQGTRLTVV.

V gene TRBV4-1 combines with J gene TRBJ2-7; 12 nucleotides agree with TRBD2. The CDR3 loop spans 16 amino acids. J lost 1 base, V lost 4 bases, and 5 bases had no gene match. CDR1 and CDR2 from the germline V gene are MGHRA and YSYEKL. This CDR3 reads CASSLETSGGSYEQYF. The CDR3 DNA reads TGCGCCAGCAGCCTTGAGACTAGCGGGGGTTCCTACGAGCAGTACTTC.

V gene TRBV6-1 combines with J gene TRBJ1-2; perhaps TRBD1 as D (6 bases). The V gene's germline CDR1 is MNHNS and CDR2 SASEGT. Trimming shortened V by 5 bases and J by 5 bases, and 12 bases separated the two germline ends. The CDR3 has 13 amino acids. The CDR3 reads CASSLRGSYGYTF. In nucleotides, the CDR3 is TGTGCCAGCAGTCTAAGGGGGAGTTATGGCTACACCTTC.

CDR3 sequence (DNA): TGTGCCAGTAGTAGCAGCGGGAGGACGTCTCAGCAGTACTTC. It yields the protein CASSSSGRTSQQYF. This sequence joins TRBV19 and TRBJ2-7, with 9 bases matching TRBD2. Trimming took 4 bases from V and 8 from J; bases not matched to a gene: 9. Germline CDR1 reads LNHDA; CDR2 reads SQIVND (reference sequence). This CDR3 is built from 14 residues.

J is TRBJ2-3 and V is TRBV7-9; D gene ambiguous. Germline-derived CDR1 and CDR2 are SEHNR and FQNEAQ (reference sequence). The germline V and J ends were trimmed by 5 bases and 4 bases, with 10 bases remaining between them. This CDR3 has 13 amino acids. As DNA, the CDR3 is TGTGCCAGCAGCGGGCTAGTTTCAGATACGCAGTATTTT. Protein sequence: CASSGLVSDTQYF. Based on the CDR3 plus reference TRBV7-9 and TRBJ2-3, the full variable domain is DTGVSQNPRHKITKRGQNVTFRCDPISEHNRLYWYRQTLGQGPEFLTYFQNEAQLEKSRLLSDRFSAERPKGSFSTLEIQRTEQGDSAMYLCASSGLVSDTQYFGPGTRLTVL.